This T cell receptor (beta chain) was obtained from a study of OX40 agonist ivuxolimab in advanced cancers. Findings and limits, study-wide: Mean expanded clone counts were higher in CD8+ than CD4+ T cells. The study observed clonal expansion of CD4+ and CD8+ blood T cells by week 6 at 0.1 to 3.0 mg/kg.

Germline V gene sequence: CDR1 SGDLS, CDR2 YYNGEE. The V end was cut by 0 bases, the J end by 0 bases, with 7 bases between. This CDR3 is built from 16 residues. Clones were read by immunoSEQ multiplex PCR, and TCRdb kept only the in-frame ones, dropping some. The sample lists 94,000 or so clones, 80% to 90% occurring once. With regard to this clone: The antigen is unknown.

This TCR derives from an adult with an advanced solid tumor such as melanoma, head and neck, liver or kidney cancer. The input for sequencing was CD4+ or CD8+ T cells sorted from blood, taken in a trial of the OX40 agonist ivuxolimab. V and J are TRBV9 and TRBJ1-6; D not certain. The CDR3: CASSVDSDSYNSPLHF. The CDR3 nucleotides are TGTGCCAGCAGCGTAGACTCCGACTCCTATAATTCACCCCTCCACTTT. The complete variable domain, with remaining parts taken from reference TRBV9 and TRBJ1-6, reads DSGVTQTPKHLITATGQRVTLRCSPRSGDLSVYWYQQSLDQGLQFLIQYYNGEERAKGNILERFSAQQFPDLHSELNLSSLELGDSALYFCASSVDSDSYNSPLHFGNGTRLTVT.